This TCR beta chain was obtained from a study of CD8+ T cells in alopecia areata. After isolation, RNA underwent reverse transcription to generate cDNA as the sequencing template. Produced via immunoSEQ multiplex PCR; TCRdb's table is partial and in-frame only. Among over 100,000 clones listed, more than 45% were seen once. Treatment specified: oral pan-JAK inhibitor, 5-10 mg twice daily. Looked up from germline, CDR1 is SEHNR and CDR2 is FQNEAQ (reference sequence). The CDR3 covers 15 residues. Between the trimmed V and J ends, which lost 2 bases and 6 bases, there was a span of 11 bases. Here the sequenced sample was CD4+ T cells sorted from blood, taken at week 4, from a patient treated with tofacitinib. The chain recombines TRBV7-9 with TRBJ1-6, with TRBD1 as a possible D gene (6 bases). The source is a human donor with alopecia areata. This chain's CDR3 is CASSLRQVLNSPLHF. The CDR3 coding sequence is TGTGCCAGCAGCTTAAGACAGGTTCTTAATTCACCCCTCCACTTT. The variable domain in full, with the rest retrieved from reference TRBV7-9 and TRBJ1-6, is DTGVSQNPRHKITKRGQNVTFRCDPISEHNRLYWYRQTLGQGPEFLTYFQNEAQLEKSRLLSDRFSAERPKGSFSTLEIQRTEQGDSAMYLCASSLRQVLNSPLHFGNGTRLTVT.